This entry features one T cell receptor (beta chain) sequence. Clones were sequenced by immunoSEQ multiplex PCR, and TCRdb holds only the in-frame ones, with some missing. This sample has hundreds of thousands of clones, with about 87% found just once. Those who participated ranged in age from roughly 18 to 89 years and resided in around 22 US areas. The record originates from a study of blood T cell repertoires in COVID-19. V lost 5 bases and J 8 bases, leaving 9 bases between the germline ends. There are 11 residues in the CDR3. In germline, CDR1 is MDHEN, CDR2 SYDVKM. This chain joins TRBV28 and TRBJ1-2, with TRBD1 as a possible D gene (6 bases). Sequenced input: PBMCs or T cells enriched from blood (not recorded which). The source is a young woman who had recovered from COVID-19. CDR3 sequence reads: CASSTTGGYTF. The CDR3 DNA follows: TGTGCCAGCAGTACCACAGGGGGCTACACCTTC.